The 27 T cell receptor beta chains below come from one sample, sequenced in a study of blood T cell repertoires in COVID-19. Here immunoSEQ multiplex PCR was the method, and the copy in TCRdb shows in-frame clones only, minus some. The table lists roughly 100,000 clones, roughly 80% of them singletons. Sequencing used peripheral blood. The receptor set was obtained from a woman older than 75 with active or convalescent COVID-19.

This rearrangement joins TRBV28 to TRBJ2-1; TRBD1 matches 9 bases. The CDR3 loop spans 16 amino acids. CDR1 is MDHEN, CDR2 SYDVKM, per germline. J was trimmed by 7 bases and V by 10 bases; bases with no gene match: 17. CDR3 DNA sequence: TGTGCCACGGATGACCCCTCCGGGACAGGGAGGAATGAGCAGTTCTTC. Translating it yields CATDDPSGTGRNEQFF.

The chain combines TRBV28 with TRBJ2-5; tentatively, D is TRBD2 (5 bases). CDR1 is MDHEN, CDR2 SYDVKM, per germline. This CDR3 is built from 12 residues. Trimming took 4 bases from V and 2 from J, leaving 5 bases between them. Here the CDR3 DNA reads TGTGCCAGCAGTTCGGGACAAGAGACCCAGTACTTC. Translated, it gives CASSSGQETQYF.

A single count supports this clone. V and J are TRBV4-1 and TRBJ2-7, with 8 bases identical to TRBD2. This CDR3 has 15 residues. The V gene's germline CDR1 is MGHRA and CDR2 YSYEKL. Trimming removed 4 bases from V and 2 bases from J; junction bases left unmatched: 7. The CDR3 reads CASSPAGDPPYEQYF. CDR3 sequence (DNA): TGCGCCAGCAGCCCAGCGGGAGACCCCCCCTACGAGCAGTACTTC.

V and J are TRBV7-2 and TRBJ2-1, with TRBD1 identical over 9 bases. With 4 bases clipped from V and 0 bases from J, the junction kept 1 base outside the gene matches. CDR3 length equals 15 residues. CDR1 and CDR2 from the germline V gene are SGHTA and FQGNSA. CDR3: CASSSDRGSYNEQFF. CDR3 DNA: TGTGCCAGCAGCTCGGACAGGGGCTCCTACAATGAGCAGTTCTTC.

The rearrangement uses TRBV29-1 and TRBJ1-1; tentatively, D is TRBD1 (5 bases). The V end was cut by 0 bases, the J end by 5 bases, with 13 bases between. Germline V gene sequence: CDR1 SQVTM, CDR2 ANQGSEA. This CDR3 is 14 amino acids long. The CDR3 DNA reads as TGCAGCGTTGAAGATCGGAGGGAGGGGACTGAAGCTTTCTTT. Amino acid sequence: CSVEDRREGTEAFF.

CDR3 nucleotides: TGTGCCAGCTCAATCACAGACGACTATGGCTACACCTTC. Translation: CASSITDDYGYTF. This rearrangement joins TRBV18 to TRBJ1-2; D gene uncertain. Trimming removed 5 bases from V and 3 bases from J, with 10 bases in between. CDR1 is KGHSH and CDR2 is LQKENI in the germline V gene. The CDR3 sequence is 13 residues long.

The rearrangement uses TRBV6-5 and TRBJ1-2; D unresolved. There are 15 residues in the CDR3. Germline CDR1 is MNHEY and CDR2 is SVGAGI. Trimming shortened V by 0 bases and J by 1 base, and 9 bases separated the two germline ends. CDR3 amino acids: CASSYSFPNNYGYTF. In DNA, the CDR3 is TGTGCCAGCAGTTACTCGTTTCCAAATAACTATGGCTACACCTTC.

This chain connects TRBV4-2 to TRBJ1-1, with no clear D. V lost 6 bases, J lost 3 bases, and 11 bases lay in between. The CDR3 runs to 13 residues. Germline CDR1 is LGHNA and CDR2 is YNFKEQ. CDR3 nucleotides: TGTGCCAGCAGGGAGCGCGCGGACACTGAAGCTTTCTTT. It encodes CASRERADTEAFF.

V gene TRBV5-4 combines with J gene TRBJ1-5; no clear D gene. The germline V gene encodes CDR1 SGHNT and CDR2 YYREEE (reference sequence). This CDR3 has 14 residues. The germline V and J ends were trimmed by 1 base and 5 bases, with 10 bases remaining between them. CDR3 sequence reads: CASSLRGSDQPQHF. DNA of the CDR3: TGTGCCAGCAGCTTGAGAGGGTCGGATCAGCCCCAGCATTTT.

A note on this clone: Other DNA sequences in the same sample also yield this CDR3. This sequence joins TRBV7-9 and TRBJ1-6; D not resolved. CDR1 SEHNR and CDR2 FQNEAQ come from the germline V gene (reference sequence). Trimming left V 0 bases short and J 10 bases short, with 7 bases between. The CDR3 has 13 amino acids. The CDR3 region has the DNA TGTGCCAGCAGCTTAGCGGGAGGATCACCCCTCCACTTT. Translation: CASSLAGGSPLHF.

The chain carries TRBV28 and TRBJ1-5; D is unresolved. Trimming removed 2 bases at V and 0 bases at J, with 20 bases between. From germline, CDR1 is MDHEN and CDR2 SYDVKM. The CDR3 is 19 residues long. CDR3 coding DNA: TGTGCCAGCAGTTTACGTCATTTTGGTAGGAGCTATAGCAATCAGCCCCAGCATTTT. Translated: CASSLRHFGRSYSNQPQHF.

The chain uses TRBV28 and TRBJ2-7; no reliable D call. CDR3 length equals 12 residues. Germline V gene sequence: CDR1 MDHEN, CDR2 SYDVKM. The ends were cut back, 7 bases at V and 2 bases at J, with 9 bases in the middle. This CDR3 is CASKSRAYEQYF. CDR3 bases: TGTGCCAGCAAAAGTCGAGCCTACGAGCAGTACTTC.

The rearrangement links TRBV7-8 to TRBJ1-4; D is possibly TRBD1 (6 bases). The germline V gene has CDR1 SGHVS and CDR2 FQNEAQ. V shed 1 base and J shed 6 bases, with 6 bases lying between them. This CDR3 comprises 13 residues. CDR3 region: CASSLEGDEKLFF. CDR3 coding DNA: TGTGCCAGCAGCTTAGAGGGGGATGAAAAACTGTTTTTT.

V is TRBV28 and J is TRBJ1-5; TRBD1 aligns across 12 bases. The CDR3 totals 15 residues. Germline-derived CDR1 and CDR2 are MDHEN and SYDVKM. V was pared by 9 bases and J by 7 bases, with 10 bases of the junction left unmatched. The CDR3 sequence is CASYPGQGAGQPQHF. CDR3 DNA sequence: TGTGCCAGTTATCCGGGACAGGGGGCAGGGCAGCCCCAGCATTTT.

The chain has TRBV7-3 and TRBJ1-3; possibly TRBD1 for D (6 bases). The CDR3 has 15 amino acids. Germline V lookup: CDR1 SGHTA, CDR2 FQGTGA. Trimming took 2 bases from V and 4 from J, leaving 12 bases between them. Written as DNA, the CDR3 is TGTGCCAGCAGCTTATCAGGGACATCGGGAAACACCATATATTTT. Protein: CASSLSGTSGNTIYF.

The chain carries TRBV7-2 and TRBJ2-4; D unclear. The V gene lost 1 base and the J gene lost 5 bases, with 6 bases spanning the gap. This CDR3 is built from 13 residues. Germline V gene lookup returns CDR1 SGHTA and CDR2 FQGNSA. The CDR3 loop reads CASSLGRENIQYF. In nucleotides, the CDR3 is TGTGCCAGCAGCTTAGGCCGGGAAAACATTCAGTACTTC.

This chain uses TRBV3-1 (or the pseudogene TRBV3-2) with TRBJ2-7; maybe TRBD2 (7 bases). Per the germline V gene, CDR1 is LGHDT and CDR2 is YNNKEL (reference sequence). V was cut by 4 bases and J by 8 bases, with 24 bases left in between. The CDR3 sequence is 16 residues long. In DNA form, the CDR3 reads TGTGCCAGCAGCCTCCGAGGGGGAGGGCCGAATGTCAAGCAGTACTTC. It is translated as CASSLRGGGPNVKQYF.

The chain uses TRBV5-1 and TRBJ2-1; D call uncertain. V lost 0 bases, J lost 3 bases, and 19 bases lay in between. The CDR3 runs 18 residues. Germline V gene sequence: CDR1 SGHRS, CDR2 YFSETQ. In DNA form, the CDR3 reads TGCGCCAGCAGCTTGGGGGTTTTGGGCAGGCGAAACTACAATGAGCAGTTCTTC. Translation: CASSLGVLGRRNYNEQFF.

The chain has TRBV6-5 and TRBJ1-1; a possible D gene is TRBD1 (5 bases). The CDR3 runs to 14 residues. Per germline, CDR1 MNHEY and CDR2 SVGAGI. Trimming stripped 7 bases from V and 0 bases from J, with 12 bases between. CDR3 residues: CASTGANLNTEAFF. CDR3 sequence (DNA): TGTGCCAGCACTGGGGCAAACCTGAACACTGAAGCTTTCTTT.

V gene TRBV7-9 combines with J gene TRBJ1-4; D not resolved. CDR3 length equals 15 residues. V dropped 8 bases and J dropped 0 bases, with 13 bases sitting between them. Per germline, CDR1 SEHNR and CDR2 FQNEAQ (reference sequence). The CDR3 nucleotides are TGTGCCAGCCGGCGCAAGGAGGCAACTAATGAAAAACTGTTTTTT. Protein sequence: CASRRKEATNEKLFF.

The chain carries TRBV5-1 and TRBJ1-2; 8 nucleotides match TRBD1. From germline, CDR1 is SGHRS and CDR2 YFSETQ. The CDR3 has 15 residues. V gave up 4 bases and J gave up 3 bases; unmatched junction bases: 8. The CDR3 region is CASSTGTGIDYGYTF. CDR3 coding DNA: TGCGCCAGCAGCACGGGGACAGGTATAGACTATGGCTACACCTTC.

This clone was picked up one time. This chain uses TRBV7-3 with TRBJ2-1; 9 nucleotides line up with TRBD2. The CDR3 spans 17 residues. Germline assignment: CDR1 SGHTA and CDR2 FQGTGA. The V segment lost 4 bases and the J segment 9 bases; nucleotides outside the gene matches: 16. The CDR3 loop reads CASSSPFQRGAPSEQFF. The CDR3 region has the DNA TGTGCCAGCAGCTCCCCCTTCCAGCGGGGGGCCCCTAGTGAGCAGTTCTTC.

The V gene is TRBV6-5, the J gene TRBJ2-7; D is unresolved. Germline V CDR1 and CDR2: MNHEY, SVGAGI. There are 14 residues in the CDR3. Trimming removed 7 bases at V and 5 bases at J, with 18 bases between. CDR3 nucleotide sequence: TGTGCCAGCAATCTAAGCCGCCGAGAGAACGAGCAGTACTTC. It is translated as CASNLSRRENEQYF.

With respect to this clone: Other DNA sequences in this specimen translate into the identical CDR3. V gene TRBV9 combines with J gene TRBJ2-3, with D uncertain. This CDR3 has 14 residues. Trimming left V 0 bases short and J 1 base short, with 6 bases between. CDR1 SGDLS and CDR2 YYNGEE come from the germline V gene. CDR3 sequence reads: CASSVDLGTDTQYF. Written as DNA, the CDR3 is TGTGCCAGCAGCGTAGACCTAGGCACAGATACGCAGTATTTT.

The CDR3 sequence is CASRTGGSTDTQYF. The CDR3 DNA sequence: TGTGCCAGCAGGACAGGGGGGAGCACAGATACGCAGTATTTT. The chain couples TRBV28 to TRBJ2-3, with 9 bases aligning to TRBD1. J was trimmed by 0 bases and V by 6 bases; bases with no gene match: 1. The germline V gene has CDR1 MDHEN and CDR2 SYDVKM. The CDR3 has 14 residues. Using reference TRBV28 and TRBJ2-3 for the parts outside the CDR3, the full variable domain is DVKVTQSSRYLVKRTGEKVFLECVQDMDHENMFWYRQDPGLGLRLIYFSYDVKMKEKGDIPEGYSVSREKKERFSLILESASTNQTSMYLCASRTGGSTDTQYFGPGTRLTVL.

The chain couples TRBV18 to TRBJ1-6; D unclear. Trimming removed 3 bases at V and 8 bases at J, with 8 bases between. Germline CDR1 and CDR2: KGHSH and LQKENI. There are 13 residues in the CDR3. This CDR3 reads CASSPDKYSPLHF. CDR3 nucleotide sequence: TGTGCCAGCTCACCCGACAAGTATTCACCCCTCCACTTT. Based on the CDR3 plus reference TRBV18 and TRBJ1-6, the full variable domain is NAGVMQNPRHLVRRRGQEARLRCSPMKGHSHVYWYRQLPEEGLKFMVYLQKENIIDESGMPKERFSAEFPKEGPSILRIQQVVRGDSAAYFCASSPDKYSPLHFGNGTRLTVT.

This rearrangement joins TRBV4-1 to TRBJ2-1, with 10 bases aligning to TRBD2. The germline gives CDR1 MGHRA, CDR2 YSYEKL. This CDR3 contains 18 residues. The V segment lost 1 base and the J segment 2 bases; nucleotides outside the gene matches: 8. The CDR3 sequence is CASSQALSGRSPYNEQFF. CDR3 nucleotide sequence: TGCGCCAGCAGCCAAGCCCTTAGCGGGAGGTCGCCCTACAATGAGCAGTTCTTC.